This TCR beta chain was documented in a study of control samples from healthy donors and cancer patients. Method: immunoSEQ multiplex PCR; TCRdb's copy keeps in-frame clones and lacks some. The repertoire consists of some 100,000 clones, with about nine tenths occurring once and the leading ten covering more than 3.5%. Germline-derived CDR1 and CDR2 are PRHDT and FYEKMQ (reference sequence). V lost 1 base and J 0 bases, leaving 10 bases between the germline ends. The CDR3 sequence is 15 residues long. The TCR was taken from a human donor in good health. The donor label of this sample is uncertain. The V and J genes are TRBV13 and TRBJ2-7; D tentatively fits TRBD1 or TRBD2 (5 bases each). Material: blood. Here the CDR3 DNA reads TGTGCCAGCAGCTTAGACCGGGGCAGCTCCTACGAGCAGTACTTC. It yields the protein CASSLDRGSSYEQYF.